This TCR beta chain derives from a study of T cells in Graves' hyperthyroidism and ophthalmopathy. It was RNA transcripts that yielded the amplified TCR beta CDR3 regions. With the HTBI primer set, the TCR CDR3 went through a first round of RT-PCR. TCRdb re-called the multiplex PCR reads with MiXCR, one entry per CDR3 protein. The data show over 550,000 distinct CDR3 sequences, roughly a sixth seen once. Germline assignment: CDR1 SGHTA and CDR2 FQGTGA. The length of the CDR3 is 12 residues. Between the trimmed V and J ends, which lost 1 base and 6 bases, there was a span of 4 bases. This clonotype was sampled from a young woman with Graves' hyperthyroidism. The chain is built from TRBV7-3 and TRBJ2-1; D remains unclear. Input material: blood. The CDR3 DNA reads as TGTGCCAGCAGCTTAAAGGCCAATGAGCAGTTCTTC. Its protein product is CASSLKANEQFF.